The TCR beta chain described here comes from a study of blood T cell repertoires in COVID-19. V lost 0 bases and J 3 bases, leaving 18 bases between the germline ends. Germline CDR1 reads LGHNA; CDR2 reads YNFKEQ. This CDR3 region has 18 residues. TCRdb's table, derived via immunoSEQ multiplex PCR, lists solely in-frame clones and lacks some. The data contain under 300,000 clones, approximately 82% of them singletons. Sequenced: peripheral blood. The chain employs TRBV4-2 and TRBJ1-3, with D perhaps matching TRBD1 (6 bases). The TCR originated in a man aged 55 to 70 who had recovered from COVID-19. As DNA, the CDR3 is TGTGCCAGCAGCCAAGATCTGGGTGGGGGGGCTGGTGGAAACACCATATATTTT. Translated, it gives CASSQDLGGGAGGNTIYF.